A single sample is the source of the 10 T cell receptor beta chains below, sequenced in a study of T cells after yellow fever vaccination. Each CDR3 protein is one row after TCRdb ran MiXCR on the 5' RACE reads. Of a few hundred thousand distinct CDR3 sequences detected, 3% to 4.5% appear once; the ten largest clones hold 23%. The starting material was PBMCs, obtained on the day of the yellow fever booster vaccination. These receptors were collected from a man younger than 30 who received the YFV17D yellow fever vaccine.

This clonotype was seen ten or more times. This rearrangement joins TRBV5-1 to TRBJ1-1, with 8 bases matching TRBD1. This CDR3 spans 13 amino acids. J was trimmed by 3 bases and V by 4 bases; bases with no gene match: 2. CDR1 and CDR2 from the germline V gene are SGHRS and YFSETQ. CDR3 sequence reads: CASSKDRDTEAFF. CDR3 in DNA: TGCGCCAGCAGCAAGGACAGGGACACTGAAGCTTTCTTT.

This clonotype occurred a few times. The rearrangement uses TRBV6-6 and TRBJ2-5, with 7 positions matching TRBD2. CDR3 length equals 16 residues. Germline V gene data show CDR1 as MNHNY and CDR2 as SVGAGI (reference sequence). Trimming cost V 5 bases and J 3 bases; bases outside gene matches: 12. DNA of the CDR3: TGTGCCAGCAGTCAAGGACCCCAGGGAGGGAAAGAGACCCAGTACTTC. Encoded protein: CASSQGPQGGKETQYF.

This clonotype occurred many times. In DNA, the CDR3 is TGTGCCAGCAGCCAGACTAGCGGGGGCACCGGGGAGCTGTTTTTT. Protein sequence: CASSQTSGGTGELFF. V gene TRBV6-5 combines with J gene TRBJ2-2, with 12 positions matching TRBD2. J lost 4 bases, V lost 6 bases, and 3 bases had no gene match. CDR1 is MNHEY and CDR2 is SVGAGI in the germline V gene. The CDR3 totals 15 residues.

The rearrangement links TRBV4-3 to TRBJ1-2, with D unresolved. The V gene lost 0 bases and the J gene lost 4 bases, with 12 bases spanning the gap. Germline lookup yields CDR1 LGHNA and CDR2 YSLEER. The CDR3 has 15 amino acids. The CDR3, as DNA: TGCGCCAGCAGCCAAGACCGACGTTCGATCTATGGCTACACCTTC. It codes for CASSQDRRSIYGYTF.

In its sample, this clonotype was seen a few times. In DNA form, the CDR3 reads TGTGCCAGCAGTAACAGGGTCTACACTGAAGCTTTCTTT. Amino acid sequence: CASSNRVYTEAFF. The V gene is TRBV12-3 or TRBV12-4, the J gene TRBJ1-1; tentatively, D is TRBD1 (6 bases). The germline V and J ends were trimmed by 5 bases and 3 bases, with 10 bases remaining between them. The CDR3 consists of 13 residues.

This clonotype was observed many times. CDR3 DNA sequence: TGTGCCAGTAGTAGGACAGGGGTGGCAAGCTCCTACGAGCAGTACTTC. It encodes CASSRTGVASSYEQYF. The J gene is TRBJ2-7, the V gene TRBV19, with 9 nucleotides matching TRBD1. The CDR3 runs 16 residues. The germline gives CDR1 LNHDA, CDR2 SQIVND (reference sequence). Unmatched junction bases numbered 7, after V lost 4 bases and J lost 0 bases.

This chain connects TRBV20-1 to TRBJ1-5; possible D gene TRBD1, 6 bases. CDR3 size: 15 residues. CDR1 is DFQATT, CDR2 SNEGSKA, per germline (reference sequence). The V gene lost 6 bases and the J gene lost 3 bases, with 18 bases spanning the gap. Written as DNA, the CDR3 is TGCAGTGCCCTTCTGGGAGGGGGAAACAATCAGCCCCAGCATTTT. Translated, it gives CSALLGGGNNQPQHF.

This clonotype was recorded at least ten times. The CDR3 nucleotides read TGTGCCAGCAGCTTGGTCCTAGCGGGCCCCCGACTACCCTTACTAGAAGAGACCCAGTACTTC. Its protein product is CASSLVLAGPRLPLLEETQYF. V usage is TRBV11-2 and J usage is TRBJ2-5; TRBD2 aligns across 8 bases. V was clipped by 3 bases and J by 3 bases; unmatched bases: 24. Germline values: CDR1 SGHAT, CDR2 FQNNGV. CDR3 size: 21 residues.

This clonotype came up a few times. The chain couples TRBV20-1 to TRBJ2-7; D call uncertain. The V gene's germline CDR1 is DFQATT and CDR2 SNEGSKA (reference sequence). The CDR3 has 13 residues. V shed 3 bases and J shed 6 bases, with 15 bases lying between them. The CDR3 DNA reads TGCAGTGCTAGTTCCTCATCCCAAAGCGAGCAGTACGTC. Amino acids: CSASSSSQSEQYV.

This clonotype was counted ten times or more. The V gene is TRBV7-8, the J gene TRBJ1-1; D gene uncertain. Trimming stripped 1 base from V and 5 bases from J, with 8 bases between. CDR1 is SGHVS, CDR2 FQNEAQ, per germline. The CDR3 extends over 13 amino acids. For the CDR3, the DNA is TGTGCCAGCAGCTTAGGTTCGGATACTGAAGCTTTCTTT. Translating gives CASSLGSDTEAFF.